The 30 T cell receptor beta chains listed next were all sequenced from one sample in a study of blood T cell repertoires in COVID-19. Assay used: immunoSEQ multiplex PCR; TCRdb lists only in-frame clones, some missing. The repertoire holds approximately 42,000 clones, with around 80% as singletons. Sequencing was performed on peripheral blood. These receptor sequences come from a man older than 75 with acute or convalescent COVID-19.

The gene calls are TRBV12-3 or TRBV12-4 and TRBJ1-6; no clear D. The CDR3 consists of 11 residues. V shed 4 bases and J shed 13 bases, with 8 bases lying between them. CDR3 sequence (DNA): TGTGCCAGCAGTTCTACCTTTCCCCTCCACTTT. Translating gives CASSSTFPLHF.

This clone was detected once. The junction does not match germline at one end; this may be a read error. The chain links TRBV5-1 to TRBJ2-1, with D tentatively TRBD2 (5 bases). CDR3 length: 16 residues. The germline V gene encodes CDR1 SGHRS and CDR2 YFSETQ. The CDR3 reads CASSPREGNTYNGQFF. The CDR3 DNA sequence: TGCGCCAGCAGCCCCCGGGAAGGAAACACCTACAATGGGCAGTTCTTC.

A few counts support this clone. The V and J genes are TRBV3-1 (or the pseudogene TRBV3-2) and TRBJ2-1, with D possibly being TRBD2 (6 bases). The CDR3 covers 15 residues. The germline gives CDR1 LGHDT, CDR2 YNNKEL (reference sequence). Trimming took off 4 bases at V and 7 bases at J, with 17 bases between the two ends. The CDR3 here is CASSLGTRLGNEQFF. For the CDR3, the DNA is TGTGCCAGCAGCCTGGGGACTCGCCTGGGAAATGAGCAGTTCTTC.

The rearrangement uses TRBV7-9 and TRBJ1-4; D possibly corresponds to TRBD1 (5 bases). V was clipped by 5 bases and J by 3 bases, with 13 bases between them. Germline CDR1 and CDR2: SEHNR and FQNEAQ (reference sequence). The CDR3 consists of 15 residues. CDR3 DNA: TGTGCCAGCAGCGGGGCGGGGGGATCTAATGAAAAACTGTTTTTT. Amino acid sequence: CASSGAGGSNEKLFF.

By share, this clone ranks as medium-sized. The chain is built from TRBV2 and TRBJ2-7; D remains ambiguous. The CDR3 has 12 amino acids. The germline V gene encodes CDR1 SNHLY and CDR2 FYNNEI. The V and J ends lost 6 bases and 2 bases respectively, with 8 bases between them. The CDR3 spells CASRMGTYEQYF. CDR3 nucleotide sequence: TGTGCCAGCAGGATGGGCACCTACGAGCAGTACTTC.

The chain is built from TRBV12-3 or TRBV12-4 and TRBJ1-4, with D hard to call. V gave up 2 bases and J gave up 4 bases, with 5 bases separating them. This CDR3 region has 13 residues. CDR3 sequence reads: CASSLQINEKLFF. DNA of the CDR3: TGTGCCAGCAGTTTACAGATTAATGAAAAACTGTTTTTT.

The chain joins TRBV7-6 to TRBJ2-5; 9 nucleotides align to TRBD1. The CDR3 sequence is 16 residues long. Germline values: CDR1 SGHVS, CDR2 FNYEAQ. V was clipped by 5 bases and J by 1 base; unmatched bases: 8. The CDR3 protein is CASSPRQGGGQETQYF. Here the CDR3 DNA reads TGTGCCAGCAGCCCAAGACAGGGGGGGGGCCAAGAGACCCAGTACTTC.

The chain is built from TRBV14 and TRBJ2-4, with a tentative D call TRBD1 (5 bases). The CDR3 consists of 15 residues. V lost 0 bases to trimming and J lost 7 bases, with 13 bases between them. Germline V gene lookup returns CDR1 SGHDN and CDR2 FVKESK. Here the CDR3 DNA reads TGTGCCAGCAGCCAAGAAAGGGGCTGGATGAACATTCAGTACTTC. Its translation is CASSQERGWMNIQYF.

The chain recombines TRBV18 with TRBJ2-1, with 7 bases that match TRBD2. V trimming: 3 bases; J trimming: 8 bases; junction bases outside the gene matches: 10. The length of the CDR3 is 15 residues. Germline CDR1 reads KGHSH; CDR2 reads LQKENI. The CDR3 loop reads CASSPGIGGGDEQFF. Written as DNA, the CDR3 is TGTGCCAGCTCACCTGGGATCGGGGGAGGGGATGAGCAGTTCTTC.

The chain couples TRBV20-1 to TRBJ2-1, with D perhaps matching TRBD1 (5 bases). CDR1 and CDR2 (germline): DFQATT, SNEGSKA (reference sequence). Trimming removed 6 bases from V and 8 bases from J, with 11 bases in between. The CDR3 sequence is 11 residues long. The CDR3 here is CSALGADEQFF. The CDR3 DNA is TGCAGTGCCTTAGGGGCCGATGAGCAGTTCTTC.

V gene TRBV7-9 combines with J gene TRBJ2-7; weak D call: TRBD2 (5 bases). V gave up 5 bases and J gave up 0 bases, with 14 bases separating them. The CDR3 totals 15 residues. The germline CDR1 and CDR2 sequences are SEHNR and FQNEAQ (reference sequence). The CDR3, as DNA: TGTGCCAGCAGCGGAACCGGACTGTTCTCCTACGAGCAGTACTTC. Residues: CASSGTGLFSYEQYF. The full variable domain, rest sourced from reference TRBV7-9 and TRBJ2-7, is DTGVSQNPRHKITKRGQNVTFRCDPISEHNRLYWYRQTLGQGPEFLTYFQNEAQLEKSRLLSDRFSAERPKGSFSTLEIQRTEQGDSAMYLCASSGTGLFSYEQYFGPGTRLTVT.

The CDR3 spells CAIRAGMNTEAFF. Here the CDR3 DNA reads TGTGCCATCAGAGCGGGGATGAACACTGAAGCTTTCTTT. The chain has TRBV10-3 and TRBJ1-1; D gene unclear. Between the trimmed V and J ends, which lost 6 bases and 0 bases, there was a span of 8 bases. This CDR3 comprises 13 residues. Per germline, CDR1 ENHRY and CDR2 SYGVKD.

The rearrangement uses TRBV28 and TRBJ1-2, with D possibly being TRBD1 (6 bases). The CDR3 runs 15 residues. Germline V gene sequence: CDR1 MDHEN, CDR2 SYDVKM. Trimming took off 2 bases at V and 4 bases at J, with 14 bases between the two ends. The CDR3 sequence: CASSLRTVVGYGYTF. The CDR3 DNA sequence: TGTGCCAGCAGTTTACGGACAGTGGTCGGCTATGGCTACACCTTC.

The CDR3 DNA reads as TGTGCCAGCAGTCGTCAGGGGGCGATTAAGGAGCAGTACTTC. Translation: CASSRQGAIKEQYF. V is TRBV6-6 and J is TRBJ2-7; 8 bases fit TRBD1. The CDR3 runs 14 residues. With V trimmed by 5 bases and J by 7 bases, 10 bases remained unmatched. CDR1 is MNHNY, CDR2 SVGAGI, per germline (reference sequence).

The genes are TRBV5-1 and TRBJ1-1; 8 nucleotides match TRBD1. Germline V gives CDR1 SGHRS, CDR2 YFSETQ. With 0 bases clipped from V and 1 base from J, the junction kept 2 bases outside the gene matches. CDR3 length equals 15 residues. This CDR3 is CASSLDGQGNTEAFF. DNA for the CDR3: TGCGCCAGCAGCTTGGACGGACAGGGGAACACTGAAGCTTTCTTT.

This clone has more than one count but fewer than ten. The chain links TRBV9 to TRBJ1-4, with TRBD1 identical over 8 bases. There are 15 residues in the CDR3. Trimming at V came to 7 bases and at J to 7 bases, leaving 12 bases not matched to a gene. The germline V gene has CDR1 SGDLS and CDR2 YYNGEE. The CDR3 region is CASGSGAGGREKLFF. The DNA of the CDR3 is TGTGCCAGCGGGAGTGGGGCAGGGGGCCGTGAAAAACTGTTTTTT.

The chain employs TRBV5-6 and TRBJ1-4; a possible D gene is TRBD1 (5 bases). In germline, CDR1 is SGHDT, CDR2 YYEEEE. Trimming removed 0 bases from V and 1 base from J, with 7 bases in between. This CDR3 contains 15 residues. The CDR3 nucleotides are TGTGCCAGCAGCTTGGCTGGACAAACTAATGAAAAACTGTTTTTT. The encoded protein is CASSLAGQTNEKLFF.

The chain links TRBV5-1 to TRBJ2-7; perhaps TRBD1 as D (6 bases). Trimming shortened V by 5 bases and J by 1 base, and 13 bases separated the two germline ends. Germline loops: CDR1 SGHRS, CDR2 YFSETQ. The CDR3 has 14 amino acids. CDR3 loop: CASRTPGQSYEQYF. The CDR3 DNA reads TGCGCCAGCAGAACCCCTGGACAGTCCTACGAGCAGTACTTC.

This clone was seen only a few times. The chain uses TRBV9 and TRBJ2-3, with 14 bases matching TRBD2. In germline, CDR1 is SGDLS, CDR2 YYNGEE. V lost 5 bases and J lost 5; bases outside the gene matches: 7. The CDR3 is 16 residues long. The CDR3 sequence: CASSKTSGGAGDTQYF. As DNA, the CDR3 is TGTGCCAGCAGTAAGACTAGCGGGGGGGCCGGAGATACGCAGTATTTT.

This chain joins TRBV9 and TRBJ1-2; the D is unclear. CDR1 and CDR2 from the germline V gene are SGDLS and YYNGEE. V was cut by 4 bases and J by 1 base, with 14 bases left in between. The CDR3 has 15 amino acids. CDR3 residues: CASSTADGVNYGYTF. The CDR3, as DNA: TGTGCCAGCAGCACCGCGGACGGGGTTAACTATGGCTACACCTTC.

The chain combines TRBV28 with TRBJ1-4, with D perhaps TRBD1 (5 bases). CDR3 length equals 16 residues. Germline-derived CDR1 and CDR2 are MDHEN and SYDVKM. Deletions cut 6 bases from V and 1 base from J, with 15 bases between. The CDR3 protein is CASSPNQGRTNEKLFF. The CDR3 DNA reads TGTGCCAGCAGCCCTAATCAGGGAAGAACTAATGAAAAACTGTTTTTT.

Here the CDR3 reads CASSQPGRAYEQYF. CDR3 sequence (DNA): TGTGCCAGCAGCCAACCCGGGAGGGCCTACGAGCAGTACTTC. This sequence joins TRBV6-1 and TRBJ2-7; 8 nucleotides match TRBD2. V trimming: 6 bases; J trimming: 2 bases; junction bases outside the gene matches: 6. The germline gives CDR1 MNHNS, CDR2 SASEGT. The CDR3 is 14 amino acids.

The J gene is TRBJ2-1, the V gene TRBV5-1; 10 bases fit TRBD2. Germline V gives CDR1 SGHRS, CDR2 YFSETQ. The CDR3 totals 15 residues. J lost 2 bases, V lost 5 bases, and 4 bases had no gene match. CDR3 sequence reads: CASSSSGSTYNEQFF. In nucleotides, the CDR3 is TGCGCCAGCAGTTCTAGCGGGAGTACCTACAATGAGCAGTTCTTC. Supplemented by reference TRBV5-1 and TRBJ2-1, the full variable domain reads KAGVTQTPRYLIKTRGQQVTLSCSPISGHRSVSWYQQTPGQGLQFLFEYFSETQRNKGNFPGRFSGRQFSNSRSEMNVSTLELGDSALYLCASSSSGSTYNEQFFGPGTRLTVL.

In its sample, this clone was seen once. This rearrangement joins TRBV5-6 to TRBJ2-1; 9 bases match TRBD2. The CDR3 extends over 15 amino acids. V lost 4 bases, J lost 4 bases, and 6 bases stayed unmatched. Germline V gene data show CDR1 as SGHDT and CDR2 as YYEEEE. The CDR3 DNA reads TGTGCCAGCAGCCCCCCGCTAGCGGGATACAATGAGCAGTTCTTC. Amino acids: CASSPPLAGYNEQFF.

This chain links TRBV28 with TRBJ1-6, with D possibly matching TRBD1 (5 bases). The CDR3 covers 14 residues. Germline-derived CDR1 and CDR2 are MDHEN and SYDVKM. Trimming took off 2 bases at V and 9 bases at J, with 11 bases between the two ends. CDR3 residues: CASSLGARGSPLHF. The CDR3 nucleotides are TGTGCCAGCAGTTTAGGGGCAAGGGGTTCACCCCTCCACTTT.

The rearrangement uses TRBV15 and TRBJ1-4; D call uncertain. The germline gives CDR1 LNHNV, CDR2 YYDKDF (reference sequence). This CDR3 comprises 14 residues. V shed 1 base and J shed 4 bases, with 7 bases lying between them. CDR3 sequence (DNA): TGTGCCACCAGCAGAGGCGAGGGTAATGAAAAACTGTTTTTT. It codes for CATSRGEGNEKLFF.

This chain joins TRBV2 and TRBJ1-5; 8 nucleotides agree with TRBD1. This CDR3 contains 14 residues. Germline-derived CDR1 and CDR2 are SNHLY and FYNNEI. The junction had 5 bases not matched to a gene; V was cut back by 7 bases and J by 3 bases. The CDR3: CASTDRGSNQPQHF. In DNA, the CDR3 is TGTGCCAGCACCGACAGGGGTTCCAATCAGCCCCAGCATTTT.

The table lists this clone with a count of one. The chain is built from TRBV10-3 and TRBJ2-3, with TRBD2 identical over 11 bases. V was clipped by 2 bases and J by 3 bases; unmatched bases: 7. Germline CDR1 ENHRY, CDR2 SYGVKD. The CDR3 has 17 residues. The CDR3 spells CAISESLAGGGTDTQYF. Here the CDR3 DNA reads TGTGCCATCAGTGAGAGTCTAGCGGGAGGTGGAACAGATACGCAGTATTTT.

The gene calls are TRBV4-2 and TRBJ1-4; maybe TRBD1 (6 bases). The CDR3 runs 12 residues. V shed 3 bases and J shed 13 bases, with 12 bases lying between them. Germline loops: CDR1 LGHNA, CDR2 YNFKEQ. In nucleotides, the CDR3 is TGTGCCAGCAGCCATGGAAGACAGGTACTGTTTTTT. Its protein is CASSHGRQVLFF.

CDR3 nucleotides: TGTGCCAGCAGCCAAGATACAGGTCAAGGGGCTTTCTTT. Translation: CASSQDTGQGAFF. The rearrangement joins TRBV3-1 (or the pseudogene TRBV3-2) to TRBJ1-1; tentative D call: TRBD1 (5 bases). In germline, CDR1 is LGHDT, CDR2 YNNKEL (reference sequence). V was pared by 0 bases and J by 11 bases, with 13 bases between. The CDR3 runs to 13 residues.